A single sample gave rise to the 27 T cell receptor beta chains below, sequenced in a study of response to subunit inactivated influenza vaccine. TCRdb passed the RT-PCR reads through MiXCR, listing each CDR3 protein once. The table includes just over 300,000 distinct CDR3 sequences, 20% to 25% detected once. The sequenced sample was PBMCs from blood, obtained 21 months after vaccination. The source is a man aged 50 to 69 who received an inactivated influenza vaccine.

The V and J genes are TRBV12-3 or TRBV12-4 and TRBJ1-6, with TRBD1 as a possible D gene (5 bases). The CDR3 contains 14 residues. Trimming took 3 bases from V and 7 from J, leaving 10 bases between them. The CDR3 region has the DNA TGTGCCAGCAGTTTTGGAGGGGTAAATTCACCCCTCCACTTT. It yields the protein CASSFGGVNSPLHF.

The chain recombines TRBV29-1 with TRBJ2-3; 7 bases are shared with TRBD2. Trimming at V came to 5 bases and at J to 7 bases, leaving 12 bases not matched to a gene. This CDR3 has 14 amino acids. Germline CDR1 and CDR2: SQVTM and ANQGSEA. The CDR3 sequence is CSVTGGSGVNTQYF. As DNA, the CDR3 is TGCAGCGTTACCGGGGGGAGCGGGGTAAATACGCAGTATTTT.

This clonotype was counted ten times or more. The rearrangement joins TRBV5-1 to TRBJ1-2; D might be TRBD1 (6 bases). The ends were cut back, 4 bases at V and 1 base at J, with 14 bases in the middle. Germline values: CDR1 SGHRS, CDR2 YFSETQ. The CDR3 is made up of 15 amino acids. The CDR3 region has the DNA TGCGCCAGCAGCCCACAGACAGGAATTAACTATGGCTACACCTTC. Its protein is CASSPQTGINYGYTF. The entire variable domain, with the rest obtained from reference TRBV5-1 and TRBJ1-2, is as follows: KAGVTQTPRYLIKTRGQQVTLSCSPISGHRSVSWYQQTPGQGLQFLFEYFSETQRNKGNFPGRFSGRQFSNSRSEMNVSTLELGDSALYLCASSPQTGINYGYTFGSGTRLTVV.

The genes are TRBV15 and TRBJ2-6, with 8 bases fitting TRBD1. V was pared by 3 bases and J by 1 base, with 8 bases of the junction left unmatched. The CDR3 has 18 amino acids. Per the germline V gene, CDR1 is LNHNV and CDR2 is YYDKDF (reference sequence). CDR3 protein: CATSRWGQATSGANVLTF. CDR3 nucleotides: TGTGCCACCAGCAGGTGGGGACAGGCAACTTCTGGGGCCAACGTCCTGACTTTC.

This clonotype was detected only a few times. This chain's CDR3 is CSARVLGQGLGNTEAFF. As DNA, the CDR3 is TGCAGTGCTAGAGTCCTAGGACAGGGGCTCGGGAACACTGAAGCTTTCTTT. The chain joins TRBV20-1 to TRBJ1-1, with TRBD1 identical over 9 bases. Germline assignment: CDR1 DFQATT and CDR2 SNEGSKA (reference sequence). J gave up 1 base and V 1 base, and 10 bases lay outside the gene matches. The CDR3 covers 17 residues.

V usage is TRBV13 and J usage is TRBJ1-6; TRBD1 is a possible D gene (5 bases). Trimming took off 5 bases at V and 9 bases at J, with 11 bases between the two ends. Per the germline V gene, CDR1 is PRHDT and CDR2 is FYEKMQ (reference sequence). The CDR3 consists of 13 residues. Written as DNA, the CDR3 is TGTGCCAGCAGCGATGGACATAGTTCACCCCTCCACTTT. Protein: CASSDGHSSPLHF.

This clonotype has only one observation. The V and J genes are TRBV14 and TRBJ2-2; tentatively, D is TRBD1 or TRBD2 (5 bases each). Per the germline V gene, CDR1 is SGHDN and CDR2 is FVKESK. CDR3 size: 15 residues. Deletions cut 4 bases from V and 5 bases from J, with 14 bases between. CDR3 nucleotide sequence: TGTGCCAGCAGCCCCCTGGGTTGGGGGACCGGGGAGCTGTTTTTT. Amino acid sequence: CASSPLGWGTGELFF.

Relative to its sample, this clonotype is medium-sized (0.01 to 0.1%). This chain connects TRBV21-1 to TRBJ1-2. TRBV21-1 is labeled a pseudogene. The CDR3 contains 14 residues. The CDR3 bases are TGTGCCAGCAGCCTGCTTATAACGCAAGGAATCTACACCTTC. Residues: CASSLLITQGIYTF.

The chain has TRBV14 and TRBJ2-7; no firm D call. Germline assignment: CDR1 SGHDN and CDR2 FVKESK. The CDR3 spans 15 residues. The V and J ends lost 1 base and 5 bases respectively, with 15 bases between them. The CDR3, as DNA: TGTGCCAGCAGCCAAGTTGGTGGGGTGTTGGACGAGCAGTACTTC. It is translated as CASSQVGGVLDEQYF.

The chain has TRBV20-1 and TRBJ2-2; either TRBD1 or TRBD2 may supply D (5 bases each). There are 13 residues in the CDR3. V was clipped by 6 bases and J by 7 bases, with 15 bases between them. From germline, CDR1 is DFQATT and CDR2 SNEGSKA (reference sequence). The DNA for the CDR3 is TGCAGTGCCAGCCCCACGGGGCGCGGGGAGCTGTTTTTT. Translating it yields CSASPTGRGELFF.

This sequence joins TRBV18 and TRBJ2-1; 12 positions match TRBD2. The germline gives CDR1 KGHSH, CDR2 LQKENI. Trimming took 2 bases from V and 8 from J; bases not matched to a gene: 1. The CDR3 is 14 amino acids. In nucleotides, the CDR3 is TGTGCCAGCTCACCAGGACTAGCGGGGTATGAGCAGTTCTTC. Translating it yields CASSPGLAGYEQFF.

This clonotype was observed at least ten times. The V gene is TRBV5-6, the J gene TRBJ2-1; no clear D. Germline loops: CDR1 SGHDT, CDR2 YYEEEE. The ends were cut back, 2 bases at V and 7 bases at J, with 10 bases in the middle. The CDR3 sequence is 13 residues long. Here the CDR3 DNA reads TGTGCCAGCAGCTTTGGGTTAATAAATGAGCAGTTCTTC. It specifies CASSFGLINEQFF.

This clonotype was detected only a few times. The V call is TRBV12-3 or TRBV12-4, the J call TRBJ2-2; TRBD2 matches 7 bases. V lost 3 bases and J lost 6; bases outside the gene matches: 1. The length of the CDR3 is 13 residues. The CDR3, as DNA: TGTGCCAGCAGTTTCGCGGGGGCCGGGGAGCTGTTTTTT. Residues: CASSFAGAGELFF.

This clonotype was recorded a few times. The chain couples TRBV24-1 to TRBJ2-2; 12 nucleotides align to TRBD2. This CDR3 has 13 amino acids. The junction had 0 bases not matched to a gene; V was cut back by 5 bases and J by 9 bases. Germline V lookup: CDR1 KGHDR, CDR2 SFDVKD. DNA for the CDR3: TGTGCCACCAGTGGGACTAGCGGGAGGGAGCTGTTTTTT. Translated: CATSGTSGRELFF.

The CDR3 sequence is CASSQTGTEAFF. The CDR3, as DNA: TGTGCCAGCAGCCAAACGGGGACAGAAGCTTTCTTT. This chain links TRBV4-2 with TRBJ1-1, with D possibly being TRBD1 (6 bases). CDR3 size: 12 residues. V dropped 2 bases and J dropped 8 bases, with 9 bases sitting between them. Per germline, CDR1 LGHNA and CDR2 YNFKEQ.

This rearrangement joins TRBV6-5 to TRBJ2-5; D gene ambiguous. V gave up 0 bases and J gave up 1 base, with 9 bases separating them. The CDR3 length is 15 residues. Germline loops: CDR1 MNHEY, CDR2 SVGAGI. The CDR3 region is CASSYSLRSQETQYF. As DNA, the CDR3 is TGTGCCAGCAGTTACTCATTGCGGTCCCAAGAGACCCAGTACTTC.

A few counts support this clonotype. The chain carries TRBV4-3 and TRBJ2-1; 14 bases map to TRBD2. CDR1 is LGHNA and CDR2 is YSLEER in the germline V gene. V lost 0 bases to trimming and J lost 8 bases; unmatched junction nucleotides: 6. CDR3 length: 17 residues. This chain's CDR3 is CASSQDLGTSGSYEQFF. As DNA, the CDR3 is TGCGCCAGCAGCCAAGATCTGGGGACTAGCGGGAGTTATGAGCAGTTCTTC.

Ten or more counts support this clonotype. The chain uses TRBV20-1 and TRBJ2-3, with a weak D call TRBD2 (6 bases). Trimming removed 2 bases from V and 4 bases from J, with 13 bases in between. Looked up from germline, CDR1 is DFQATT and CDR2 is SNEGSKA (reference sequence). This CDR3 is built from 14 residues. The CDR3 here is CSARLRLDSDTQYF. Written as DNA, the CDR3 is TGCAGTGCTAGACTCCGACTAGACTCAGATACGCAGTATTTT.

This chain's CDR3 is CASSRRALSSYEQYF. The CDR3 DNA sequence: TGTGCCAGCAGCCGCCGGGCACTGAGCTCCTACGAGCAGTACTTC. The genes are TRBV7-2 and TRBJ2-7, with D unresolved. Trimming took off 5 bases at V and 0 bases at J, with 14 bases between the two ends. Germline V gene data show CDR1 as SGHTA and CDR2 as FQGNSA. The CDR3 loop spans 15 amino acids.

The CDR3 sequence: CASSQGSLKPQHF. In nucleotides, the CDR3 is TGTGCCAGCAGTCAGGGCAGTTTAAAGCCCCAGCATTTT. The rearrangement links TRBV12-3 or TRBV12-4 to TRBJ1-5; D perhaps matches TRBD1 (5 bases). The CDR3 length is 13 residues. V was cut by 5 bases and J by 8 bases, with 13 bases left in between.

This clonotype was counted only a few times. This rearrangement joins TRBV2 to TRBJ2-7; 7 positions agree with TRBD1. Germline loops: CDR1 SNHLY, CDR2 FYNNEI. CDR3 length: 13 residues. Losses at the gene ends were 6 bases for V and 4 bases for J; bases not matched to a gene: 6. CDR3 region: CASSSGQRYEQYF. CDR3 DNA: TGTGCCAGCAGCTCGGGACAGAGATACGAGCAGTACTTC. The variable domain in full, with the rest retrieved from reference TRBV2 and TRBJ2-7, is EPEVTQTPSHQVTQMGQEVILRCVPISNHLYFYWYRQILGQKVEFLVSFYNNEISEKSEIFDDQFSVERPDGSNFTLKIRSTKLEDSAMYFCASSSGQRYEQYFGPGTRLTVT.

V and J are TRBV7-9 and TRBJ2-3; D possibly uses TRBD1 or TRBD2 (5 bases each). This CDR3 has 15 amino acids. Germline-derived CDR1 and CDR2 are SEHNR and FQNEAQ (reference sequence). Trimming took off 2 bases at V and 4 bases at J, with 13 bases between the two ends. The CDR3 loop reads CASSLMGLAADTQYF. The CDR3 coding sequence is TGTGCCAGCAGCTTAATGGGGCTAGCTGCAGATACGCAGTATTTT.

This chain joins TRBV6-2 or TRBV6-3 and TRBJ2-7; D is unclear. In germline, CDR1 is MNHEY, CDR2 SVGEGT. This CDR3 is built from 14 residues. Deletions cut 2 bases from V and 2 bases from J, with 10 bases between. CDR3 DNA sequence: TGTGCCAGCAGTTACCGGCAGGAGACCTACGAGCAGTACTTC. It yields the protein CASSYRQETYEQYF.

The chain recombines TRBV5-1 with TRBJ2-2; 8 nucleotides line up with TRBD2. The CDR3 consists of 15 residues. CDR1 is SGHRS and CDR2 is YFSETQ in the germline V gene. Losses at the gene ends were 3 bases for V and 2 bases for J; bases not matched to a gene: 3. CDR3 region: CASSYTSGNTGELFF. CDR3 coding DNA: TGCGCCAGCAGCTACACTAGCGGCAACACCGGGGAGCTGTTTTTT.

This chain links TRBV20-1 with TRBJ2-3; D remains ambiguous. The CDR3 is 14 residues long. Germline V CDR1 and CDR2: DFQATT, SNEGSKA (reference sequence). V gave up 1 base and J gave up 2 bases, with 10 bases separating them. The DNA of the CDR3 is TGCAGTGCTAGAGCCCCCCCAGTCACAGATACGCAGTATTTT. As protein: CSARAPPVTDTQYF.

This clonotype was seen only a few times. CDR3 region: CASSYPGQFNEQFF. CDR3 DNA: TGTGCCAGCAGTTACCCGGGACAGTTCAATGAGCAGTTCTTC. The V call is TRBV2, the J call TRBJ2-1, with TRBD1 matching 7 bases. The CDR3 contains 14 residues. V lost 5 bases and J lost 6; bases outside the gene matches: 7. Germline V lookup: CDR1 SNHLY, CDR2 FYNNEI.

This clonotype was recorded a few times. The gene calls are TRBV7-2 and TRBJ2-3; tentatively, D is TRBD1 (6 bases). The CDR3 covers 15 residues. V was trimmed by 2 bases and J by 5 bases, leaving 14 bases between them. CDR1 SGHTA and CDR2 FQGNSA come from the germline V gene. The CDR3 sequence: CASSLYQGQGDTQYF. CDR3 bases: TGTGCCAGCAGCTTATACCAGGGGCAGGGAGATACGCAGTATTTT.